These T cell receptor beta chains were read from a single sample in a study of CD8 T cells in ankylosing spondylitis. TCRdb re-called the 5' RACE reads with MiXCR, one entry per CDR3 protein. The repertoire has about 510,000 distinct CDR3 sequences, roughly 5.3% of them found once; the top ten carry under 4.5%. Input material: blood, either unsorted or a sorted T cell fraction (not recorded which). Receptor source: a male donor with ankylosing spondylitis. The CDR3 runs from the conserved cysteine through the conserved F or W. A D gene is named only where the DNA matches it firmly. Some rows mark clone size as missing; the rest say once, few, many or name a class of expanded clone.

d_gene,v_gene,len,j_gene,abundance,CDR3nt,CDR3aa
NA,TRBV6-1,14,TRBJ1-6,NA,TGTGCCAGCAGTGAAGTCGAGGATGGGTCACCCCTCCACTTT,CASSEVEDGSPLHF
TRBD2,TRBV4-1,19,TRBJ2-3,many,TGCGCCAGCAGCCAAGGATGGAGCGGGAGGGTCCTTAGCACAGATACGCAGTATTTT,CASSQGWSGRVLSTDTQYF
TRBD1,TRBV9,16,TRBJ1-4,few,TGTGCCAGCAGCGTAGCCCAGGGGACAGGGCGTGAAAAACTGTTTTTT,CASSVAQGTGREKLFF
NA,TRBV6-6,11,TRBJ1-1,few,TGTGCCAGCATCGGAGGGACTGAAGCTTTCTTT,CASIGGTEAFF
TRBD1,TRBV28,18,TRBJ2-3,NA,TGTGCCAGCAGTTTTTACAGGGGGCGTCTAGTCAAAGGGGATACGCAGTATTTT,CASSFYRGRLVKGDTQYF
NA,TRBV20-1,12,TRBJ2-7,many,TGCAGTGCCCCTGTTCTCCCCTACGAGCAGTACTTC,CSAPVLPYEQYF
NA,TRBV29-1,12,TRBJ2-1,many,TGCAGCGGGGAGACCCCACCGAATGAGCAGTTCTTC,CSGETPPNEQFF
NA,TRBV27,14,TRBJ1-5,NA,TGTGCCAGCAGCAAGGGGGAGGGTCATCAGCCCCAGCATTTT,CASSKGEGHQPQHF
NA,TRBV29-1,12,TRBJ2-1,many,TGCAGCGTTGTAGGGCCCTACAATGAGCAGTTCTTC,CSVVGPYNEQFF
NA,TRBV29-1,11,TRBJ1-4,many,TGCAGCGTTGCCCTCAATGAAAAACTGTTTTTT,CSVALNEKLFF
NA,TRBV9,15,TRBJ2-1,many,TGTGCCAGCAGCGTAGGGGGAACCCTCTACAATGAGCAGTTCTTC,CASSVGGTLYNEQFF
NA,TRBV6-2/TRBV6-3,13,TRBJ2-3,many,TGTGCCAGCAGTTATGGGGTCACGAATACGCAGTATTTT,CASSYGVTNTQYF
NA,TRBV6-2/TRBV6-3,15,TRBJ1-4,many,TGTGCCAGCAGTCAACCTTTCGCAACTAATGAAAAACTGTTTTTT,CASSQPFATNEKLFF
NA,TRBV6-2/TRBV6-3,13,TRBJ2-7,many,TGTGCCGTGGGGACATCGGGTACCTACGAGCAGTACTTC,CAVGTSGTYEQYF
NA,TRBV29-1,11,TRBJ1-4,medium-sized,TGCAGCGTTGAAGAGGATGAAAAACTGTTTTTT,CSVEEDEKLFF
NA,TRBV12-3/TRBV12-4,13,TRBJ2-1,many,TGTGCCAGCAGCCTTGACAGGAAGAATGAGCAGTTCTTC,CASSLDRKNEQFF
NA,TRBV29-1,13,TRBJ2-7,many,TGCAGCGTTGAGGGGGACCACTCCTACGAGCAGTACTTC,CSVEGDHSYEQYF
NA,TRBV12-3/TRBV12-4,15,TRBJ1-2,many,TGTGCCAGCAGTTTCTGGAGTCGGGGGGCAGGAGGCTACACCTTC,CASSFWSRGAGGYTF
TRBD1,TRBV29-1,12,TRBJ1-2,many,TGCAGCGTTGACGGACAGGGCTATGGCTACACCTTC,CSVDGQGYGYTF
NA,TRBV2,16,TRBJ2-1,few,TGTGCCAGCAGTGCCCCTAGGGGGGACAGCTACAATGAGCAGTTCTTC,CASSAPRGDSYNEQFF
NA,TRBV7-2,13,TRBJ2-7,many,TGTGCCAGCAGCACAGGGGGGGACTACGAGCAGTACTTC,CASSTGGDYEQYF
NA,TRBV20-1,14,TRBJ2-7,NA,TGCAGTGCTGACCCCCTTGGACGCCGCTACGAGCAGTACTTC,CSADPLGRRYEQYF
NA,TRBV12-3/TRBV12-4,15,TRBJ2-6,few,TGTGCCAGCAGTTTTAGGGGGGCTGGGGCCAACGTCCTGACTTTC,CASSFRGAGANVLTF
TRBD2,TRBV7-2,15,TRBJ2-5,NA,TGTGCCAGCAGCGCCGTTAGCGGGGGCCAAGAGACCCAGTACTTC,CASSAVSGGQETQYF
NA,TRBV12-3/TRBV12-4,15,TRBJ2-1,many,TGTGCCAGCAGTTCCCGGATGTCCTCCTACAATGAGCAGTTCTTC,CASSSRMSSYNEQFF
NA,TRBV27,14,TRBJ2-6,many,TGTGCCAGCAGTCCTTTCTCTGGGGCCAACGTCCTGACTTTC,CASSPFSGANVLTF
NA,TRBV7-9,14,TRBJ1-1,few,TGTGCCAGCAGCTTAAGAGGGCGTAGGGCTGAAGCTTTCTTT,CASSLRGRRAEAFF
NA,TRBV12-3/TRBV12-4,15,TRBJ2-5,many,TGTGCCAGCAGCCCCCGGACAGCCGGCGATTTGAGCCAGTACTTC,CASSPRTAGDLSQYF
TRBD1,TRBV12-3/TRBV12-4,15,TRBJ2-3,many,TGTGCCAGCAGTTTGATGGACAGGTCCACAGATACGCAGTATTTT,CASSLMDRSTDTQYF
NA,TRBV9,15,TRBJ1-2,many,TGTGCCAGCAGCGCCCAGGGGCTTCGAAACTATGGCTACACCTTC,CASSAQGLRNYGYTF
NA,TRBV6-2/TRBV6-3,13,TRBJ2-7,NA,TGTGCCAGCAGTTACTCGACCTTCGACGAGCAGTACTTC,CASSYSTFDEQYF
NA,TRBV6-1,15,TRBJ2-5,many,TGTGCCAGCAGTCGTCGACAGGAACCACGGAAGACCCAGTACTTC,CASSRRQEPRKTQYF
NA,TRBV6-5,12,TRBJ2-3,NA,TGTGCCAGCAGCTCGTTCGGGGATACGCAGTATTTT,CASSSFGDTQYF
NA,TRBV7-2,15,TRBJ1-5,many,TGTGCCAGCAGCTTATACTCAGTGTACAATCAGCCCCAGCATTTT,CASSLYSVYNQPQHF
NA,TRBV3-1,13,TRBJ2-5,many,TGTGCCAGCAGCCAGAGGGGGGACGAGACCCAGTACTTC,CASSQRGDETQYF
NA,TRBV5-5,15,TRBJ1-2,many,TGTGCCAGCAGCTTGTGGACGGAGCCCAACTATGGCTACACCTTC,CASSLWTEPNYGYTF